This TCR beta chain was identified during a study of technical replicates of blood from four donors. Profiling relied on immunoSEQ multiplex PCR, and the TCRdb table lists in-frame clones only, not all of them. Of approximately 81,000 clones listed, about 94% are singletons. CDR1 is SGHAT, CDR2 FQNNGV, per germline. The CDR3 covers 17 residues. With 2 bases removed from V and 5 bases from J, the gap between germline ends came to 19 bases. Sequenced sample: T cells isolated from PBMCs. This TCR was sampled from a human donor in good health. The rearrangement joins TRBV11-2 to TRBJ2-1; D perhaps matches TRBD2 (5 bases). CDR3 DNA sequence: TGTGCCAGCAGCTTAATACACGTCGACTACGCCAACAATGAGCAGTTCTTC. It translates to CASSLIHVDYANNEQFF.